One sample yielded the 21 T cell receptor beta chains listed below, sequenced in a study of blood T cell repertoires in COVID-19. The method was immunoSEQ multiplex PCR; TCRdb's version includes in-frame clones alone and lacks a portion of them. The sample includes about 140,000 clones, approximately 83% seen only once; the top ten take roughly 1.6%. The sequenced sample was peripheral blood. The receptor source for this set is a human donor in a cohort sampled during active COVID-19.

The chain is built from TRBV6-6 and TRBJ2-7, with unresolved D. The CDR3 runs to 13 residues. Between the trimmed V and J ends, which lost 6 bases and 1 base, there was a span of 10 bases. Germline values: CDR1 MNHNY, CDR2 SVGAGI (reference sequence). The CDR3 here is CASSQAPSYEQYF. The CDR3 nucleotides read TGTGCCAGCAGCCAGGCCCCTTCCTACGAGCAGTACTTC.

The CDR3 region has the DNA TGTGCCAGCAGTGGGGTCCTAGGCAGCCACTACGAGCAGTACTTC. Translation: CASSGVLGSHYEQYF. The V call is TRBV25-1, the J call TRBJ2-7; D gene uncertain. The germline V gene encodes CDR1 MGHDK and CDR2 SYGVNS. Trimming removed 4 bases from V and 3 bases from J, with 16 bases in between. This CDR3 region has 15 residues.

J is TRBJ2-3 and V is TRBV18; D unclear. The CDR3 spans 14 residues. Trimming stripped 6 bases from V and 4 bases from J, with 14 bases between. Germline CDR1 is KGHSH and CDR2 is LQKENI. The CDR3 here is CASSPSVGADTQYF. The CDR3 nucleotides are TGTGCCAGCTCTCCATCTGTCGGTGCAGATACGCAGTATTTT.

This clone was counted a single time. The chain links TRBV18 to TRBJ2-1; no reliable D call. Germline V gene lookup returns CDR1 KGHSH and CDR2 LQKENI. The V and J ends lost 1 base and 8 bases respectively, with 9 bases between them. The CDR3 has 13 amino acids. CDR3 region: CASSPQRVDEQFF. DNA of the CDR3: TGTGCCAGCTCACCACAGCGTGTCGATGAGCAGTTCTTC.

The sample holds one count of this clone. V is TRBV6-2 or TRBV6-3 and J is TRBJ2-3; 10 bases agree with TRBD2. V shed 1 base, J shed 0 bases, and the junction held 16 bases outside the gene matches. Germline V gives CDR1 MNHEY, CDR2 SVGEGT. The CDR3 extends over 21 amino acids. The CDR3: CASSYWATGTSAYASTDTQYF. CDR3 bases: TGTGCCAGCAGTTACTGGGCCACCGGGACTAGCGCATATGCTAGCACAGATACGCAGTATTTT.

The chain has TRBV18 and TRBJ2-5, with a weak D call TRBD1 (6 bases). Trimming left V 3 bases short and J 2 bases short, with 19 bases between. CDR3 length equals 17 residues. CDR1 and CDR2 from the germline V gene are KGHSH and LQKENI. CDR3 bases: TGTGCCAGCTCACCCGAAACAGGGACGGGTAAACAAGAGACCCAGTACTTC. Amino acid sequence: CASSPETGTGKQETQYF.

A few counts support this clone. V and J are TRBV7-2 and TRBJ1-5; D gene ambiguous. This CDR3 contains 15 residues. Germline V lookup: CDR1 SGHTA, CDR2 FQGNSA. V was shortened by 2 bases and J by 0 bases, with 8 bases between the two germline ends. The CDR3 coding sequence is TGTGCCAGCAGCTTAAGCGGCTATAGCAATCAGCCCCAGCATTTT. Amino acid sequence: CASSLSGYSNQPQHF.

This chain connects TRBV6-4 to TRBJ2-3, with D perhaps TRBD1 (7 bases). The V end was cut by 3 bases, the J end by 4 bases, with 14 bases between. CDR1 and CDR2 from the germline V gene are MRHNA and SNTAGT. This CDR3 is built from 15 residues. The CDR3 loop reads CASSEGGPGADTQYF. CDR3 bases: TGTGCCAGCAGTGAAGGGGGCCCGGGAGCAGATACGCAGTATTTT.

Points on this clone: The sample carries other DNA sequences with the same CDR3. The genes are TRBV28 and TRBJ1-1; no clear D gene. V lost 5 bases and J lost 1, with 17 bases in between. The CDR3 has 16 amino acids. Germline CDR1 reads MDHEN; CDR2 reads SYDVKM. The CDR3 protein is CASSPGSSGENTEAFF. In DNA, the CDR3 is TGTGCCAGCAGTCCCGGGAGTTCAGGAGAGAACACTGAAGCTTTCTTT.

V and J are TRBV29-1 and TRBJ2-7, with 12 bases that match TRBD2. The germline CDR1 and CDR2 sequences are SQVTM and ANQGSEA. V lost 2 bases, J lost 1 base, and 9 bases stayed unmatched. The CDR3 has 17 residues. The CDR3 DNA reads TGCAGCGTTGAAATGACTAGCGGGAGTCCCAAGTCCTACGAGCAGTACTTC. It codes for CSVEMTSGSPKSYEQYF.

The V and J genes are TRBV7-6 and TRBJ2-6; unclear D gene. With 1 base removed from V and 2 bases from J, the gap between germline ends came to 6 bases. Germline assignment: CDR1 SGHVS and CDR2 FNYEAQ. The CDR3 extends over 15 amino acids. The CDR3 sequence: CASSLGGPGANVLTF. The CDR3, as DNA: TGTGCCAGCAGCTTAGGAGGTCCTGGGGCCAACGTCCTGACTTTC.

The chain couples TRBV19 to TRBJ2-1, with 15 bases matching TRBD2. The V and J ends lost 10 bases and 3 bases, in that order; junction bases with no gene match: 10. This CDR3 spans 17 amino acids. The germline CDR1 and CDR2 sequences are LNHDA and SQIVND (reference sequence). CDR3 loop: CATTRWTSGRDYNEQFF. Written as DNA, the CDR3 is TGTGCCACCACGCGCTGGACTAGCGGGAGGGACTACAATGAGCAGTTCTTC.

The V and J genes are TRBV18 and TRBJ2-7, with TRBD2 identical over 16 bases. The germline CDR1 and CDR2 sequences are KGHSH and LQKENI. V trimming: 3 bases; J trimming: 2 bases; junction bases outside the gene matches: 13. The CDR3 covers 20 residues. The DNA of the CDR3 is TGTGCCAGCTCACCTTTGGGACTAGCGGGAGGGATGGTAAAACCCTACGAGCAGTACTTC. Amino acid sequence: CASSPLGLAGGMVKPYEQYF.

This chain joins TRBV12-3 or TRBV12-4 and TRBJ2-1; possible D gene TRBD1, 6 bases. Trimming pared 1 base from V and 7 bases from J, leaving 8 bases between. CDR3 size: 13 residues. The CDR3 region has the DNA TGTGCCAGCAGTTTAGGCAGGGGAAATGAGCAGTTCTTC. Translated, it gives CASSLGRGNEQFF.

This clone appeared many times. The chain carries TRBV7-9 and TRBJ1-6; tentatively, D is TRBD1 (5 bases). The germline gives CDR1 SEHNR, CDR2 FQNEAQ (reference sequence). The CDR3 sequence is 17 residues long. V was clipped by 5 bases and J by 0 bases, with 14 bases between them. The CDR3, as DNA: TGTGCCAGCAGCAAGTCAGGGTTACGCTCCTATAATTCACCCCTCCACTTT. Translation gives CASSKSGLRSYNSPLHF.

J is TRBJ2-2 and V is TRBV30; no definite D call. The CDR3 sequence is 14 residues long. V lost 0 bases and J 2 bases, leaving 7 bases between the germline ends. Per the germline V gene, CDR1 is GTSNPN and CDR2 is SVGIG (reference sequence). CDR3 loop: CAWSVYSNTGELFF. The CDR3 DNA follows: TGTGCCTGGAGTGTATACAGCAACACCGGGGAGCTGTTTTTT.

CDR3: CASSPRGVGLSPYEQYF. The CDR3 DNA follows: TGTGCCAGCAGCCCCCGCGGGGTTGGACTTTCTCCCTACGAGCAGTACTTC. The V call is TRBV16, the J call TRBJ2-7; a possible D gene is TRBD2 (6 bases). V was cut by 4 bases and J by 2 bases, with 21 bases left in between. The CDR3 length is 17 residues. Germline CDR1 KGHSY, CDR2 FQNENV. Using reference TRBV16 and TRBJ2-7 for the parts outside the CDR3, the full variable domain is GEEVAQTPKHLVRGEGQKAKLYCAPIKGHSYVFWYQQVLKNEFKFLISFQNENVFDETGMPKERFSAKCLPNSPCSLEIQATKLEDSAVYFCASSPRGVGLSPYEQYFGPGTRLTVT.

V is TRBV24-1 and J is TRBJ2-7; 8 bases fit TRBD1. The CDR3 consists of 15 residues. The trim removed 4 bases at V and 7 bases at J, leaving 11 bases unmatched. Germline V gene lookup returns CDR1 KGHDR and CDR2 SFDVKD. CDR3 sequence (DNA): TGTGCCACCAGTGACGGGGCAGGGGGCCTGCGGGAGCAGTACTTC. It is translated as CATSDGAGGLREQYF.

The genes are TRBV7-3 and TRBJ2-7, with 8 bases matching TRBD2. Looked up from germline, CDR1 is SGHTA and CDR2 is FQGTGA. The CDR3 loop spans 15 amino acids. The V gene end was trimmed by 6 bases and the J gene end by 0 bases; junction bases not matched to a gene: 7. The CDR3 is CASSVAGTSSYEQYF. Here the CDR3 DNA reads TGTGCCAGCAGTGTAGCAGGGACTAGCTCCTACGAGCAGTACTTC.

The V call is TRBV25-1, the J call TRBJ2-7; the D is unclear. The CDR3 totals 12 residues. Deletions cut 2 bases from V and 5 bases from J, with 7 bases between. CDR1 is MGHDK, CDR2 SYGVNS, per germline. The DNA of the CDR3 is TGTGCCAGCAGTGAAGGTCCTAACGAGCAGTACTTC. Protein product: CASSEGPNEQYF.

This clone has only one observation. V and J are TRBV18 and TRBJ2-1, with 7 bases fitting TRBD1. The CDR3 has 17 residues. From germline, CDR1 is KGHSH and CDR2 LQKENI. V lost 5 bases and J lost 0; bases outside the gene matches: 10. In DNA form, the CDR3 reads TGTGCCAGCTCAACAAACCCCGGGACAGACTCCTACAATGAGCAGTTCTTC. It is translated as CASSTNPGTDSYNEQFF.